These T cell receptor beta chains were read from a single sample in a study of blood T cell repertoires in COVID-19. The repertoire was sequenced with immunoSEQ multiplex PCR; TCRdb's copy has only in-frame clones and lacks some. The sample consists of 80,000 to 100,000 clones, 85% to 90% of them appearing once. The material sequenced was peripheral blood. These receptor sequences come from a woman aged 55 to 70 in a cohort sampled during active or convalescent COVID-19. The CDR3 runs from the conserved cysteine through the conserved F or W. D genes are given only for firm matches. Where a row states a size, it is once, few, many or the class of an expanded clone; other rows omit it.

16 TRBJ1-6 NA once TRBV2 TGTGCCAGCAAGGTTGGGGGCCCTACCTATAATTCACCCCTCCACTTT CASKVGGPTYNSPLHF
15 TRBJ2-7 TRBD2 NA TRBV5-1 TGCGCCAGCAGCCCGTTGGGGGGGGGCTCCTACGAGCAGTACTTC CASSPLGGGSYEQYF
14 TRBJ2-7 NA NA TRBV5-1 TGCGCCAGCGCCCGGGAGGGGGCCTCCTACGAGCAGTACTTC CASAREGASYEQYF
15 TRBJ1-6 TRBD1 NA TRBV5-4 TGTGCCAGCAGCTCCGGGACAGGGCGGAATTCACCCCTCCACTTT CASSSGTGRNSPLHF
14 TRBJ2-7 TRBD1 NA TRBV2 TGTGCCAGCAGTGAGGGCAGGGGGCCGGACGAGCAGTACTTC CASSEGRGPDEQYF
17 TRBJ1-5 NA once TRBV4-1 TGCGCCAGCAGCCAACCGACAGGAGATTATAGCAATCAGCCCCAGCATTTT CASSQPTGDYSNQPQHF
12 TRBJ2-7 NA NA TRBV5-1 TGCGCCAGCAGCTTAGACAACTACGAGCAGTACTTC CASSLDNYEQYF
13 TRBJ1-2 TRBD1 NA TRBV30 TGTGCCTGGAGGCGACAGGGCGGATCTGGCTACACCTTC CAWRRQGGSGYTF
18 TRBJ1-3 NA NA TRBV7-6 TGTGCCAGCAGCTCTAGGGGGTTGACAGGCTCTTCTGGAAACACCATATATTTT CASSSRGLTGSSGNTIYF
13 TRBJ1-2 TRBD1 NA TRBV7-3 TGTGCCAGCAGCTTGGGGACAGGGGGCAGCTACACCTTC CASSLGTGGSYTF
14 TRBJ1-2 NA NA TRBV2 TGTGCCAGCATTGTGGGAGGGCCGCACTATGGCTACACCTTC CASIVGGPHYGYTF
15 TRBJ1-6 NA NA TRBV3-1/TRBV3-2 TGTGCCAGCAGCCAACGAGGCTCCTATAATTCACCCCTCCACTTT CASSQRGSYNSPLHF
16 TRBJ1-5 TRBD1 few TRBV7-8 TGTGCCAGCAGCTTAGGAACAGGGGGCTTTAATCAGCCCCAGCATTTT CASSLGTGGFNQPQHF
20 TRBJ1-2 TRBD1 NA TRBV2 TGTGCCAGCAGACTCACTTTAAGGGGTGGTATTGACAGGGCCTTCTATGGCTACACCTTC CASRLTLRGGIDRAFYGYTF
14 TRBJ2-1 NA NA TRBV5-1 TGCGCCAGCAGCTTGGCCCAGGGAGGCAATGAGCAGTTCTTC CASSLAQGGNEQFF
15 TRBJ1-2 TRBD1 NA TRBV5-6 TGTGCCAGCAGCTTGTTAAGGACAGGGGGCTATGGCTACACCTTC CASSLLRTGGYGYTF
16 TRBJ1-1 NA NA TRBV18 TGTGCCAGCTCACCACCGAACAGGCGGGGGAACACTGAAGCTTTCTTT CASSPPNRRGNTEAFF
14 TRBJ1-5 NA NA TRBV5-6 TGTGCCAGCAGCTTGTTCGGAGAAGGTCAGCCCCAGCATTTT CASSLFGEGQPQHF
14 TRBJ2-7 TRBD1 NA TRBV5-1 TGCGCCAGCAGCTTAGGACAGGGGCCTTACGAGCAGTACTTC CASSLGQGPYEQYF
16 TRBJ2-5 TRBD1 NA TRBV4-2 TGTGCCAGCAGCCAAGAAGTGGGGACAGGAGAGAAGACCCAGTACTTC CASSQEVGTGEKTQYF
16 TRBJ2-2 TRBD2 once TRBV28 TGTGCCAGCAGTTTTAGTTTCCCGCCGGGAGGCGGGGAGCTGTTTTTT CASSFSFPPGGGELFF
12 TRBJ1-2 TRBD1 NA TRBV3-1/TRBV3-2 TGTGCCAGCAGCCAAGGACAGGGAAGCTACACCTTC CASSQGQGSYTF
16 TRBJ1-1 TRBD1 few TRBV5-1 TGCGCCAGCAGCCTTCAGCCAGGGGGGCTGAACACCGAAGCTTTCTTT CASSLQPGGLNTEAFF
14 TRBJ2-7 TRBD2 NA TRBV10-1 TGCGCCAGCAGTGACCTAGCGGGAGTGTCAGAGCAGTACTTC CASSDLAGVSEQYF
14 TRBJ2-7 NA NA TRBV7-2 TGTGCCAGCAGCCCGGACACGTTTTCCTACGAGCAGTACTTC CASSPDTFSYEQYF
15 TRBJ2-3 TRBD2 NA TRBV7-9 TGTGCCAGCAGCTTAGAGTTTCCGGGGGGAGATACGCAGTATTTT CASSLEFPGGDTQYF
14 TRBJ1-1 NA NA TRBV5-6 TGTGCCAGCAGCAAACAGGGAATACGGACTGAAGCTTTCTTT CASSKQGIRTEAFF
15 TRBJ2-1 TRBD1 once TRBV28 TGTGCCAGCTGGGGACAGGCTATCTCCTACAATGAGCAGTTCTTC CASWGQAISYNEQFF
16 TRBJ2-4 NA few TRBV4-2 TGTGCCAGCAGCCAAGAGACTGGGGGCGGGGGAAACATTCAGTACTTC CASSQETGGGGNIQYF
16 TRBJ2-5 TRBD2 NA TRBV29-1 TGCAGCGTTGGGGGGGGACTAGCGGAAAACCAAGAGACCCAGTACTTC CSVGGGLAENQETQYF
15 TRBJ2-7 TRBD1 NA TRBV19 TGTGCCAGTAGTACCGGGACAGGGATCTCCTACGAGCAGTACTTC CASSTGTGISYEQYF
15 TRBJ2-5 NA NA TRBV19 TGTGCCAGTAAGCCGATGGGGGGAATAGGAGAGACCCAGTACTTC CASKPMGGIGETQYF
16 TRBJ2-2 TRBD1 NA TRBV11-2 TGTGCCAGCAGTCGTGCCGGGACAGGGCTCACCGGGGAGCTGTTTTTT CASSRAGTGLTGELFF
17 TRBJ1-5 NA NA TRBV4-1 TGCGCCAGCAGCCAAGGAAGCTGGCGGGTAAGCAATCAGCCCCAGCATTTT CASSQGSWRVSNQPQHF
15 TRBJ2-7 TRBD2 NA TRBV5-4 TGTGCCAGCAGCTCGGGACTAGCGGGAGAGTACGAGCAGTACTTC CASSSGLAGEYEQYF
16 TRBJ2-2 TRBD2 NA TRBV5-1 TGCGCCAGCAGCCCCGGGGCGGGGGGGAACACCGGGGAGCTGTTTTTT CASSPGAGGNTGELFF
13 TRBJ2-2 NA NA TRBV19 TGTGCCAGTAGTTACAGGGTGGCCGGGGAGCTGTTTTTT CASSYRVAGELFF
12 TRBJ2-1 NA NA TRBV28 TGTGCCAGCAACCCCGGGAGAAATGAGCAGTTCTTC CASNPGRNEQFF
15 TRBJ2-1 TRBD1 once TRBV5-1 TGCGCCAGTCGAAAAGGGGGCTGGGACTACAATGAGCAGTTCTTC CASRKGGWDYNEQFF
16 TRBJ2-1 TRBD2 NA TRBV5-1 TGCGCCAGCAGTCCCCCGGGACTAGCCTCCTACAATGAGCAGTTCTTC CASSPPGLASYNEQFF